The TCR beta chain described here comes from a study of blood T cell repertoires in COVID-19. Study at large: There were acute and convalescent COVID-19 samples, and they came from the United States, Italy and Spain.

V was trimmed by 7 bases and J by 1 base, leaving 13 bases between them. CDR1 WNHNN and CDR2 SYGVQD come from the germline V gene (reference sequence). This CDR3 has 14 amino acids. Generated by immunoSEQ multiplex PCR, the TCRdb table keeps only in-frame clones and is missing some. This table has about 240,000 clones, approximately 85% appearing once. This sequence originates from an older woman with acute or convalescent COVID-19. Source material: peripheral blood. The rearrangement links TRBV10-1 to TRBJ1-1; tentatively, D is TRBD1 (6 bases). CDR3 sequence (DNA): TGCGCCAGCAAGAGTAACAGGGAGAACACTGAAGCTTTCTTT. As protein: CASKSNRENTEAFF.